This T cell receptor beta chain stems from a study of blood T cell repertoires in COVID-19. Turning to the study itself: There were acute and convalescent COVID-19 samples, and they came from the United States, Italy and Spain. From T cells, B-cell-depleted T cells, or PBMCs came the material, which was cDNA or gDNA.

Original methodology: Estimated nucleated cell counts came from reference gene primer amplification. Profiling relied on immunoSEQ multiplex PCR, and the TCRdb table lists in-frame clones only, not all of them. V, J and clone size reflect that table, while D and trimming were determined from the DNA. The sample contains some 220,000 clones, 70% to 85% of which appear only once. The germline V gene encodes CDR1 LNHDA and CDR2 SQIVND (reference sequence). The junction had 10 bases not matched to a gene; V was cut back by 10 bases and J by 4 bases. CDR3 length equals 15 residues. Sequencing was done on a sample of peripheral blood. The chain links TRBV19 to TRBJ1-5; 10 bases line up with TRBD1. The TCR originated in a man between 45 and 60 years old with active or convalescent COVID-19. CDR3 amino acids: CATRGTGAWNQPQHF. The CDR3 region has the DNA TGTGCCACCAGAGGGACAGGGGCTTGGAATCAGCCCCAGCATTTT. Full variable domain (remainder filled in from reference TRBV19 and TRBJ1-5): DGGITQSPKYLFRKEGQNVTLSCEQNLNHDAMYWYRQDPGQGLRLIYYSQIVNDFQKGDIAEGYSVSREKKESFPLTVTSAQKNPTAFYLCATRGTGAWNQPQHFGDGTRLSIL.